The 28 T cell receptor beta chains below were found in one sample sequenced in a study of beta chain features in type 1 diabetes. Expressed TCRB transcripts got sequenced, as all isolated RNA was reverse transcribed. TCRdb's table, derived via immunoSEQ multiplex PCR, lists solely in-frame clones and lacks some. The sample includes almost 350,000 clones, 7% to 9% of them seen just once. Source material: central memory CD4+ T cells from blood. These TCRs come from a woman under 30 in good health.

This clone has only a few counts. The chain joins TRBV27 to TRBJ2-1, with TRBD2 matching over 14 bases. V lost 5 bases, J lost 0 bases, and 9 bases stayed unmatched. The CDR3 is 19 amino acids. CDR1 and CDR2 from the germline V gene are MNHEY and SMNVEV (reference sequence). The CDR3 loop is CASSNRLAGGPRSYNEQFF. Written as DNA, the CDR3 is TGTGCCAGCAGTAATCGACTAGCGGGAGGGCCGCGCTCCTACAATGAGCAGTTCTTC.

The gene calls are TRBV9 and TRBJ1-2; weak D call: TRBD1 (5 bases). CDR3 size: 13 residues. In germline, CDR1 is SGDLS, CDR2 YYNGEE. Trimming took off 5 bases at V and 2 bases at J, with 10 bases between the two ends. The CDR3, as DNA: TGTGCCAGCAGAAAAGACAGAAACTATGGCTACACCTTC. This encodes CASRKDRNYGYTF.

This clone was counted only a few times. The CDR3 loop is CSVGGVGQETQYF. CDR3 in DNA: TGCAGCGTTGGGGGTGTAGGGCAAGAGACCCAGTACTTC. This chain joins TRBV29-1 and TRBJ2-5; D is undetermined. Trimming removed 4 bases at V and 2 bases at J, with 11 bases between. Per the germline V gene, CDR1 is SQVTM and CDR2 is ANQGSEA. This CDR3 spans 13 amino acids. The full variable domain, in which reference TRBV29-1 and TRBJ2-5 provide the parts outside the CDR3, is SAVISQKPSRDICQRGTSLTIQCQVDSQVTMMFWYRQQPGQSLTLIATANQGSEATYESGFVIDKFPISRPNLTFSTLTVSNMSPEDSSIYLCSVGGVGQETQYFGPGTRLLVL.

The sample holds a few counts of this clone. This chain connects TRBV27 to TRBJ1-1; D possibly corresponds to TRBD1 (5 bases). Trimming took 7 bases from V and 6 from J, leaving 18 bases between them. The CDR3 covers 14 residues. Germline loops: CDR1 MNHEY, CDR2 SMNVEV (reference sequence). DNA of the CDR3: TGTGCCAGCATTAAACGGGGACTTATACCTGAAGCTTTCTTT. It translates to CASIKRGLIPEAFF.

About this clone: A read error may produce the germline difference seen at one junction end. V and J are TRBV7-9 and TRBJ2-5; 12 bases match TRBD2. The CDR3 runs to 18 residues. Looked up from germline, CDR1 is SEHNR and CDR2 is FQNEAQ (reference sequence). CDR3 in amino acids: CASSREPGLAGSVETQYF. CDR3 sequence (DNA): TGCGCCAGCAGCCGCGAACCCGGACTAGCGGGATCCGTAGAGACCCAGTACTTC.

The V and J genes are TRBV6-5 and TRBJ2-6, with 7 bases lining up with TRBD2. In germline, CDR1 is MNHEY, CDR2 SVGAGI. This CDR3 is built from 16 residues. With V trimmed by 1 base and J by 0 bases, 0 bases remained unmatched. The CDR3 protein is CASSYWGGSGANVLTF. For the CDR3, the DNA is TGTGCCAGCAGTTACTGGGGGGGCTCTGGGGCCAACGTCCTGACTTTC.

The chain's CDR3 is CASSFEGCSSYNEQFF. The CDR3 DNA reads as TGTGCCAGCAGCTTCGAAGGGTGCAGCTCCTACAATGAGCAGTTCTTC. The V call is TRBV7-6, the J call TRBJ2-1; D is uncertain. The CDR3 is made up of 16 amino acids. Between the trimmed V and J ends, which lost 3 bases and 0 bases, there was a span of 12 bases. Germline values: CDR1 SGHVS, CDR2 FNYEAQ.

This clone has a handful of counts. The rearrangement links TRBV7-3 to TRBJ2-1; 9 bases line up with TRBD1. Per germline, CDR1 SGHTA and CDR2 FQGTGA. The CDR3 spans 15 residues. With 5 bases clipped from V and 8 bases from J, the junction kept 10 bases outside the gene matches. CDR3 nucleotides: TGTGCCAGCAGCAGAGCCCCGGGACAGGGTCATGAGCAGTTCTTC. It specifies CASSRAPGQGHEQFF. The complete variable domain, with remaining parts taken from reference TRBV7-3 and TRBJ2-1, reads GAGVSQTPSNKVTEKGKYVELRCDPISGHTALYWYRQSLGQGPEFLIYFQGTGAADDSGLPNDRFFAVRPEGSVSTLKIQRTERGDSAVYLCASSRAPGQGHEQFFGPGTRLTVL.

The V gene is TRBV28, the J gene TRBJ2-1; TRBD1 agrees at 9 bases. Trimming removed 3 bases from V and 5 bases from J; junction bases left unmatched: 8. CDR3 length: 16 amino acids. CDR1 MDHEN and CDR2 SYDVKM come from the germline V gene. This CDR3 reads CASSLPQGAGDNEQFF. The CDR3 DNA is TGTGCCAGCAGTTTGCCACAGGGGGCGGGGGACAATGAGCAGTTCTTC.

This clone has only a few counts. This chain links TRBV10-3 with TRBJ2-7; 7 bases are a match to TRBD1. The CDR3 has 12 amino acids. The V and J ends lost 3 bases and 7 bases, in that order; junction bases with no gene match: 3. CDR1 and CDR2 (germline): ENHRY, SYGVKD. CDR3 residues: CAISEQGWEQYF. The CDR3 nucleotides are TGTGCCATCAGTGAACAGGGGTGGGAGCAGTACTTC.

This clone was found many times. The V gene is TRBV4-3, the J gene TRBJ2-2, with D unclear. The CDR3 runs 14 residues. Germline CDR1 reads LGHNA; CDR2 reads YSLEER. Deletions cut 6 bases from V and 0 bases from J, with 8 bases between. CDR3 sequence reads: CASRQIPNTGELFF. CDR3 bases: TGCGCCAGCAGACAGATACCGAACACCGGGGAGCTGTTTTTT.

This clone has just a few counts. CDR3 DNA sequence: TGTGCCAGCAGCTTGGGTGGAAGGGGGAGCTTCTACAATGAGCAGTTCTTC. It translates to CASSLGGRGSFYNEQFF. This rearrangement joins TRBV7-8 to TRBJ2-1; possible D gene TRBD1, 6 bases. CDR3 length equals 17 residues. V lost 3 bases, J lost 3 bases, and 18 bases lay in between. Per germline, CDR1 SGHVS and CDR2 FQNEAQ.

This sequence joins TRBV7-9 and TRBJ1-1; D gene unclear. V was trimmed by 5 bases and J by 4 bases, leaving 14 bases between them. Per germline, CDR1 SEHNR and CDR2 FQNEAQ (reference sequence). The CDR3 consists of 14 residues. This CDR3 is CASSEYSLGTEAFF. The CDR3 DNA follows: TGTGCCAGCAGCGAATACAGTCTGGGCACTGAAGCTTTCTTT.

The J gene is TRBJ2-7, the V gene TRBV10-3; no definite D call. The germline V gene has CDR1 ENHRY and CDR2 SYGVKD. The CDR3 has 13 amino acids. V lost 4 bases, J lost 6 bases, and 13 bases lay in between. CDR3 bases: TGTGCCATCAGTGCGTTGGAACCGTCCGAGCAGTACTTC. The encoded protein is CAISALEPSEQYF.

Only a few counts were recorded for this clone. J is TRBJ2-5 and V is TRBV28; 8 positions agree with TRBD2. Germline V gives CDR1 MDHEN, CDR2 SYDVKM. This CDR3 has 14 residues. Trimming took 3 bases from V and 2 from J; bases not matched to a gene: 2. CDR3: CASSFGGRQETQYF. The CDR3 DNA sequence: TGTGCCAGCAGTTTCGGCGGGAGGCAAGAGACCCAGTACTTC.

This clone showed up just a few times. The chain links TRBV7-3 to TRBJ1-5, with 9 positions matching TRBD1. With V trimmed by 5 bases and J by 6 bases, 11 bases remained unmatched. The CDR3 runs to 16 residues. CDR1 and CDR2 from the germline V gene are SGHTA and FQGTGA. CDR3 DNA sequence: TGTGCCAGCAGCCGAGGCCGGGACAGGGAGGGTCAGCCCCAGCATTTT. This translates into CASSRGRDREGQPQHF.

The rearrangement uses TRBV2 and TRBJ1-2; no definite D call. The germline CDR1 and CDR2 sequences are SNHLY and FYNNEI. CDR3 length equals 13 residues. The V end was cut by 3 bases, the J end by 7 bases, with 12 bases between. CDR3: CASSDTGRGGYTF. CDR3 in DNA: TGTGCCAGCAGTGATACGGGGAGAGGTGGCTACACCTTC.

This chain's CDR3 is CASSLPGLYTDTQYF. The CDR3 region has the DNA TGTGCCAGCAGTTTACCGGGACTCTACACAGATACGCAGTATTTT. The V call is TRBV28, the J call TRBJ2-3, with D perhaps matching TRBD2 (6 bases). This CDR3 is built from 15 residues. The germline V gene encodes CDR1 MDHEN and CDR2 SYDVKM. V was shortened by 2 bases and J by 2 bases, with 11 bases between the two germline ends.

This chain joins TRBV7-2 and TRBJ2-5; D might be TRBD2 (6 bases). Trimming left V 5 bases short and J 11 bases short, with 18 bases between. The germline CDR1 and CDR2 sequences are SGHTA and FQGNSA. This CDR3 comprises 13 residues. CDR3 sequence: CASSTLGSREQYF. Here the CDR3 DNA reads TGTGCCAGCAGCACCCTAGGGAGTCGGGAGCAGTACTTC.

There are a few counts of this clone. V usage is TRBV19 and J usage is TRBJ1-2; TRBD1 matches at 9 bases. The CDR3 runs 14 residues. Trimming at V came to 7 bases and at J to 7 bases, leaving 10 bases not matched to a gene. From germline, CDR1 is LNHDA and CDR2 SQIVND (reference sequence). The CDR3 reads CASNSQQGAGGYTF. In nucleotides, the CDR3 is TGTGCCAGTAACTCTCAACAGGGGGCCGGTGGCTACACCTTC.

There are many counts of this clone. This chain links TRBV5-1 with TRBJ1-2; D might be TRBD1 (5 bases). This CDR3 contains 15 residues. Germline values: CDR1 SGHRS, CDR2 YFSETQ. With 4 bases removed from V and 8 bases from J, the gap between germline ends came to 21 bases. The CDR3 spells CASSAGTTSRWGYTF. Written as DNA, the CDR3 is TGCGCCAGCAGCGCCGGGACTACGTCTCGTTGGGGCTACACCTTC.

This rearrangement joins TRBV6-5 to TRBJ1-2; TRBD1 matches 9 bases. Germline CDR1 reads MNHEY; CDR2 reads SVGAGI. The CDR3 runs 13 residues. V lost 8 bases and J lost 5; bases outside the gene matches: 6. CDR3 sequence: CASLFGQGYGYTF. The CDR3 coding sequence is TGTGCCAGCCTGTTCGGACAGGGGTATGGCTACACCTTC.

This clone was detected only a few times. The rearrangement joins TRBV7-9 to TRBJ2-1, with 9 bases matching TRBD2. Looked up from germline, CDR1 is SEHNR and CDR2 is FQNEAQ (reference sequence). CDR3 length: 15 amino acids. V dropped 6 bases and J dropped 9; count of bases not matched to a gene: 12. CDR3 bases: TGTGCCAGCAGGGTTCTAGCGGGAACGAACGGTGAGCAGTTCTTC. The encoded protein is CASRVLAGTNGEQFF.

This clone appeared a few times. The chain is built from TRBV4-1 and TRBJ2-1, with 10 positions matching TRBD2. The CDR3 consists of 17 residues. Germline V gene lookup returns CDR1 MGHRA and CDR2 YSYEKL. V gave up 4 bases and J gave up 7 bases; unmatched junction bases: 13. CDR3 DNA sequence: TGCGCCAGCAGCCGACGGCGAGCGGGAGGGCCGGAAAATGAGCAGTTCTTC. Encoded protein: CASSRRRAGGPENEQFF.

This clone was seen a few times. The chain couples TRBV10-3 to TRBJ2-7, with 10 bases lining up with TRBD1. The germline V gene has CDR1 ENHRY and CDR2 SYGVKD. This CDR3 has 15 residues. Germline trimming cut 2 bases from V and 2 bases from J; bases unmatched to any gene: 3. CDR3: CAISERGTGAYEQYF. CDR3 coding DNA: TGTGCCATCAGTGAGCGCGGGACAGGGGCCTACGAGCAGTACTTC.

As regards this clone: A much larger clone lies one base from this, so it may be a read error. Other nucleotide sequences from this sample produce the same CDR3. V is TRBV7-2 and J is TRBJ1-1; possibly TRBD1 for D (5 bases). This CDR3 has 13 residues. V was trimmed by 2 bases and J by 1 base, leaving 5 bases between them. Germline V gene data show CDR1 as SGHTA and CDR2 as FQGNSA. This chain's CDR3 is CASSLRGNTEAFF. In DNA form, the CDR3 reads TGTGCCAGCAGCTTAAGGGGGAACACTGAAGCTTTCTTT.

V and J are TRBV15 and TRBJ1-4, with TRBD1 identical over 7 bases. In germline, CDR1 is LNHNV, CDR2 YYDKDF (reference sequence). CDR3 length equals 15 residues. V shed 1 base, J shed 3 bases, and the junction held 2 bases outside the gene matches. The CDR3 DNA reads as TGTGCCACCAGCAGAGGGGGACAGTCTAATGAAAAACTGTTTTTT. Encoded protein: CATSRGGQSNEKLFF.

The chain has TRBV6-5 and TRBJ1-5, with D unclear. Trimming left V 6 bases short and J 3 bases short, with 6 bases between. The CDR3 extends over 12 amino acids. Germline V CDR1 and CDR2: MNHEY, SVGAGI. The CDR3 DNA is TGTGCCAGCAGGACACACAATCAGCCCCAGCATTTT. Translated, it gives CASRTHNQPQHF.